This section outlines one TCR beta chain sequence together with its context. Its specificity is not known. It was with a sample-barcoded 5' primer and a J-beta primer mix that a second PCR of roughly 7 to 12 cycles was run. Each single sample gave us at least 2.5 million CDR3-containing paired-end reads. TCRdb recomputed calls from the 5' RACE reads with MiXCR, one row per CDR3 protein. The repertoire holds under 750,000 distinct CDR3 sequences, with roughly 48% as singletons. The data were taken from a study of blood T cells in healthy people across ages. Study-level results: Unsorted PBMC material precluded a definitive naive versus antigen-experienced comparison. In older individuals, TCR beta diversity per million T cells was lower, falling roughly linearly with age.

Germline-derived CDR1 and CDR2 are SQVTM and ANQGSEA. V lost 4 bases, J lost 3 bases, and 8 bases stayed unmatched. The CDR3 covers 15 residues. This chain joins TRBV29-1 and TRBJ2-3; 9 nucleotides match TRBD2. What was sequenced was blood. This receptor was obtained from a man of 80 years or more in good health. This CDR3 reads CSVGLSGRRTDTQYF. DNA for the CDR3: TGCAGCGTTGGGCTTAGCGGGAGACGGACAGATACGCAGTATTTT.